This TCR beta chain was retrieved from a study of blood T cell repertoires in COVID-19 (dated by TCRdb to 2020 to 2021). In terms of the full investigation: Collaborator samples came from the United States, Italy and Spain and covered acute and convalescent phases of COVID-19. The prospective study material was composed of cDNA or gDNA derived from T cells, B-cell-depleted T cells, or PBMCs. Subjects who had been exposed to COVID-19, were actively infected with it, or had recovered from it provided the deeply sampled blood TCRbeta repertoires that made up the dataset. The repertoires were released in a freely available public database intended as a resource for research on the immune response to SARS-CoV-2. Samples came from the ongoing ImmuneRACE study (first 160 participants) plus 1,254 subjects from 6 global collaborators. Sample metadata almost always included a de-identified subject ID, COVID-19 status, age in years and sex. Where available, HLA class I and class II types were taken from metadata supplied by the sample provider and were not determined by assay-based typing.

A word on this clone: The target of this receptor is not known. Within one base of it there is no much larger clone, and no base qualities were kept.

The germline V gene sets CDR1 to KGHSH and CDR2 to LQKENI. V is shortened by 5 bases, J by 0 bases, and the region joining them spans 8 bases. The CDR3 measures 14 amino acids from cysteine to phenylalanine. Only the CDR3 DNA stays, 42 bases, in frame from base 1. TCRbeta CDR3 regions were amplified from genomic DNA using the immunoSEQ Assay, a bias-controlled multiplex PCR. Turning to the authors' computational methods: Nucleated cell counts per sample were estimated from amplification of reference gene primers within the assay. To quantify the absolute abundance of each unique TCRbeta CDR3 rearrangement, sequence reads were collapsed and filtered. For each sample, productive Simpson clonality was calculated as the square root of Simpson's diversity index over productive rearrangements. Here the immuneACCESS table is served through TCRdb, limited to in-frame sequences with V and J called. Missing clones are a known gap in these copies; in checked studies unresolved V genes cover under half, and the rest lacks a known reason. V and J calls and clone size are as listed in that table; D and trimming were resolved from the DNA. The sample records some 28,000 clones, 85% to 90% of which are singletons. 9.5% to 13% of the sample belongs to the ten largest clones.

Findings and caveats that apply to the study as a whole: The amount of clinical and demographic metadata varied by source and participant and was provided uncurated.

Each collaborating institution followed its own protocols to collect whole blood in K2EDTA tubes. For TCRbeta analysis, collaborators shipped samples as frozen whole blood, isolated PBMCs, or DNA extracted from either of those sample types. The receptor chain draws on TRBV18 and TRBJ1-5; the D gene lacks a confident call. The sample consisted of peripheral blood. The receptor comes from a man aged 60 to 75 with acute or convalescent COVID-19. Read as DNA, the sequence is TGTGCCAGCTCAGGGCAGTATAGCAATCAGCCCCAGCATTTT. It translates as CASSGQYSNQPQHF. The CDR3 plus the reference TRBV18 and TRBJ1-5 genes for the other parts give the full variable domain: NAGVMQNPRHLVRRRGQEARLRCSPMKGHSHVYWYRQLPEEGLKFMVYLQKENIIDESGMPKERFSAEFPKEGPSILRIQQVVRGDSAAYFCASSGQYSNQPQHFGDGTRLSIL.